This T cell receptor (beta chain) is drawn from a study of post-analysis software for immune sequencing data (dated by TCRdb to between 2014 and 2017). For the study in its entirety: Relapsing-remitting, secondary progressive and progressive-relapsing multiple sclerosis were recorded as disease courses, and subtype annotation was lacking for some patients. The patient repertoires were compared against 11 previously published healthy control repertoires obtained from donors aged 6 to 25 years. A subset of samples was prepared in parallel using single-end sample barcoding, then pooled and co-amplified after Illumina adapter ligation. Broad study findings and their caveats: The control group was slightly older than the multiple sclerosis patient group. When samples were clustered directly using the F measure, samples prepared in the same batch co-clustered strongly, which prompted a batch-effect correction. Significantly lower normalized Chao1 diversity was found in multiple sclerosis patients than in controls, suggesting substantial peripheral T-cell clonal expansion. Significantly higher frequencies in patients than in controls were found for roughly 5 TRBV segments, including TRBV5-6, TRBV5-1 and TRBV20-1.

Trimming leaves V shorter by 2 bases and J shorter by 11 bases, with the junction holding 11 bases beyond the gene matches. The CDR3 runs 15 amino acids, cysteine and phenylalanine included. The CDR3 DNA has 45 bases and is translated from base 1. The germline V gene (reference sequence) sets CDR1 to DFQATT and CDR2 to SNEGSKA. To demonstrate the VDJtools post-analysis software, TCR beta repertoires were profiled from the peripheral blood of 10 to 15 young patients with multiple sclerosis. The multiple sclerosis patients were children and adolescents between roughly 6 and 17 years of age. The library was built by means of PCR. The listed sequencing device is Illumina HiSeq 2500. To reduce PCR and sequencing biases, unique molecular identifiers were built into the TCR beta cDNA libraries. Roughly 500,000 cDNA molecules were obtained per 1 to 10 million input T cells, so each molecule approximated one T cell. The same protocol used for the earlier healthy control dataset was applied to prepare and sequence the patient libraries. Within a given batch, samples were prepared together, multiplexed and sequenced on the same HiSeq lane. Per the original workflow: Raw barcoded reads were processed with MIGEC, and single-read molecular identifier groups were discarded before consensus assembly and CDR3 extraction. VDJtools was used for post-analysis of the clonotype tables, with diversity normalized by down-sampling every dataset to the smallest sample size. In repertoire overlap clustering, CDR3 amino acid sequences, but not nucleotide sequences, were matched to correct batch-related cross-sample contamination. TCRdb applied fastp at Q25 and MiXCR to the public reads, then kept only in-frame beta chains. One record per CDR3 amino acid sequence lists the most common genes and DNA. These V and J calls rely on TCRdb rather than the paper's analysis. This sample comprises 450,000 to 700,000 distinct CDR3 sequences, roughly two fifths of them detected only once. The ten largest clonotypes hold over 1.5% of the sample.

A remark on this clonotype: Which antigen it targets is not known. Base qualities are not recorded, but no much larger clone differs from it by a single base.

This receptor was identified in a girl aged 5-17 years with multiple sclerosis. Material for sequencing was blood. Recombination connected TRBV20-1 to TRBJ2-3, with TRBD1 identical over 12 junction bases. The CDR3 reads CSARPGQGARAGQYF. The DNA sequence is given as TGCAGTGCTAGACCGGGACAGGGGGCTCGTGCAGGGCAGTATTTT.